The rows below give T cell receptor beta chains drawn from one sample of a study of T cells in Graves' hyperthyroidism and ophthalmopathy. A single record per CDR3 protein comes from TCRdb applying MiXCR to the multiplex PCR reads. This table has fewer than 700,000 distinct CDR3 sequences, 15% to 20% appearing once. The material sequenced was blood. These receptors originate from a woman aged 18-29 years with Graves' ophthalmopathy. The CDR3 runs from the conserved cysteine through the conserved F or W. The D gene is left open where the match is weak. A clone size is listed for some rows: how often the clone was seen (once, few, many), or a class if it is expanded.

d_call clone_size j_call v_call cdr3_aa cdr3_nt
TRBD1 many TRBJ1-6 TRBV3-1 CASSHRDRVSSPLHF TGTGCCAGCAGCCATAGGGACAGGGTGAGCTCACCCCTCCACTTT
- few TRBJ1-5 TRBV20-1 CSARDMTENQPQHF TGCAGTGCTAGAGATATGACAGAGAATCAGCCCCAGCATTTT
- many TRBJ2-2 TRBV7-3 CASSETVNTGELFF TGTGCCAGCAGCGAGACTGTTAACACCGGGGAGCTGTTTTTT
TRBD1 - TRBJ1-5 TRBV28 CASRFGQGGHLPQHF TGTGCCAGCAGATTTGGACAGGGAGGCCATTTACCCCAGCATTTT
- once TRBJ1-3 TRBV2 CATQLGPGNTIYF TGTGCCACTCAGTTGGGCCCTGGAAACACCATATATTTT
- many TRBJ2-5 TRBV10-3 CAISESGDSQETQYF TGTGCCATCAGTGAGTCGGGGGATTCCCAAGAGACCCAGTACTTC
- many TRBJ2-7 TRBV20-1 CSASSRVGYEQYF TGCAGTGCTAGCTCCAGGGTCGGGTACGAGCAGTACTTC
TRBD1 many TRBJ2-3 TRBV7-9 CASSLATGQGRTDTQYF TGTGCCAGCAGCTTAGCTACGGGACAGGGGCGCACAGATACGCAGTATTTT
- - TRBJ2-5 TRBV4-3 CASSQDWAIQETQYF TGCGCCAGCAGCCAAGATTGGGCGATACAAGAGACCCAGTACTTC
- - TRBJ2-6 TRBV4-1 CASSQDTLSSGANVLTF TGCGCCAGCAGCCAAGATACCCTAAGTTCTGGGGCCAACGTCCTGACTTTC
TRBD1 many TRBJ2-2 TRBV6-2/TRBV6-3 CASSNYPGTGRTGELFF TGTGCCAGCAGTAACTATCCCGGGACAGGTCGCACCGGGGAGCTGTTTTTT
TRBD1 few TRBJ2-6 TRBV6-1 CASSPGGVGANVLTF TGTGCCAGCAGTCCAGGGGGAGTTGGGGCCAACGTCCTGACTTTC
- many TRBJ1-1 TRBV3-1 CASSQTPGGTEAFF TGTGCCAGCAGCCAAACTCCCGGGGGCACTGAAGCTTTCTTT
- many TRBJ1-2 TRBV2 CASSEAWGNRGYTF TGTGCCAGCAGTGAAGCTTGGGGAAATCGCGGCTACACCTTC
TRBD2 - TRBJ2-1 TRBV5-1 CASIRRAGGPDEQFF TGCGCCAGCATCCGCCGGGCGGGGGGGCCGGATGAGCAGTTCTTC
- - TRBJ1-5 TRBV28 CASSPELMNQPQHF TGTGCCAGCAGTCCAGAGTTGATGAATCAGCCCCAGCATTTT
TRBD2 many TRBJ2-5 TRBV6-1 CASSVVAGGLETQYF TGTGCCAGCAGTGTGGTAGCGGGGGGCCTTGAGACCCAGTACTTC
- few TRBJ1-2 TRBV5-5 CASSSGQTLLVYGYTF TGTGCCAGCAGCTCCGGACAGACACTGCTAGTCTATGGCTACACCTTC
- - TRBJ1-2 TRBV14 CASSQPGEGLAYGYTF TGTGCCAGCAGCCAACCAGGGGAGGGGTTGGCCTATGGCTACACCTTC
- - TRBJ2-7 TRBV6-2/TRBV6-3 CASISGLYSYEQYF TGTGCCAGCATCAGCGGGCTGTACTCCTACGAGCAGTACTTC
TRBD2 few TRBJ2-1 TRBV6-1 CASSGLAGGTDEQFF TGTGCCAGCAGTGGACTGGCGGGAGGGACCGATGAGCAGTTCTTC
TRBD2 few TRBJ2-3 TRBV20-1 CSAPGLAGVFRRTDTQYF TGCAGTGCCCCGGGACTAGCGGGAGTTTTCCGACGCACAGATACGCAGTATTTT
- many TRBJ2-3 TRBV27 CASSLLGLSTTDTQYF TGTGCCAGCAGTTTATTGGGGTTATCGACCACAGATACGCAGTATTTT
TRBD2 - TRBJ2-2 TRBV6-5 CASSYGGVNTGELFF TGTGCCAGCAGTTACGGGGGGGTGAACACCGGGGAGCTGTTTTTT
TRBD2 - TRBJ2-3 TRBV7-2 CASRGGPDTQYF TGTGCCAGCCGGGGGGGCCCGGATACGCAGTATTTT
TRBD1 - TRBJ2-7 TRBV6-6 CASSYSDRNYEQYF TGTGCCAGCAGTTATTCGGACAGGAATTACGAGCAGTACTTC